What follows are 30 T cell receptor beta chains derived from one specimen sequenced in a study of early T cells in non-severe SARS-CoV-2 infection. TCRdb ran MiXCR on the 5' RACE reads and lists one entry per CDR3 protein. The sample includes more than 20,000 distinct CDR3 sequences, 4% of them seen just once. Specimen: whole blood. The receptors were gathered from an adult who was a healthcare worker with PCR-confirmed SARS-CoV-2 infection or an uninfected control (not recorded which).

This clonotype was detected many times. The chain has TRBV19 and TRBJ2-5, with D possibly TRBD1 on 6 matching bases. CDR3 length: 13 residues. Germline values: CDR1 LNHDA, CDR2 SQIVND (reference sequence). Deletions cut 5 bases from V and 2 bases from J, with 9 bases between. The CDR3 spells CASSPQGQETQYF. The CDR3 bases are TGTGCCAGTAGTCCACAGGGTCAAGAGACCCAGTACTTC.

In this sample, this clonotype turned up many times. The J gene is TRBJ2-1, the V gene TRBV11-2, with D tentatively TRBD2 (7 bases). Germline lookup yields CDR1 SGHAT and CDR2 FQNNGV. The germline V and J ends were trimmed by 8 bases and 6 bases, with 20 bases remaining between them. This CDR3 region has 15 residues. This CDR3 is CASRNWRGRGNEQFF. The CDR3 DNA follows: TGTGCCAGCCGCAATTGGCGGGGGCGCGGCAATGAGCAGTTCTTC.

This clonotype was observed many times. The chain recombines TRBV27 with TRBJ1-5, with a possible D match to TRBD1 (5 bases). CDR3 length: 17 amino acids. CDR1 and CDR2 (germline): MNHEY, SMNVEV (reference sequence). Trimming stripped 5 bases from V and 4 bases from J, with 21 bases between. CDR3 region: CASSPSAGDGSNQPQHF. The CDR3 DNA is TGTGCCAGCAGTCCAAGTGCCGGGGACGGATCAAATCAGCCCCAGCATTTT.

Many counts were recorded for this clonotype. The genes are TRBV19 and TRBJ2-1; TRBD1 might be the D (6 bases). V shed 5 bases and J shed 5 bases, with 22 bases lying between them. Per germline, CDR1 LNHDA and CDR2 SQIVND (reference sequence). This CDR3 comprises 17 residues. CDR3: CASSVQNRVGNHNEQFF. The CDR3 coding sequence is TGTGCCAGTAGTGTCCAAAACAGGGTTGGGAATCACAATGAGCAGTTCTTC.

In this sample, this clonotype turned up many times. The V gene is TRBV7-2, the J gene TRBJ2-4, with D unclear. Looked up from germline, CDR1 is SGHTA and CDR2 is FQGNSA. The CDR3 loop spans 13 amino acids. Trimming removed 6 bases from V and 2 bases from J, with 8 bases in between. The CDR3 protein is CASRPQSKNIQYF. The CDR3 nucleotides are TGTGCCAGCAGACCCCAGTCCAAAAACATTCAGTACTTC.

This clonotype was found many times. This chain links TRBV11-2 with TRBJ1-3; possible D gene TRBD1, 5 bases. Germline CDR1 is SGHAT and CDR2 is FQNNGV. Trimming took 1 base from V and 3 from J, leaving 10 bases between them. The CDR3 is 15 amino acids. As DNA, the CDR3 is TGTGCCAGCAGCTTAGGAGGGGCCGGTGGAAACACCATATATTTT. It yields the protein CASSLGGAGGNTIYF.

This clonotype has at least ten counts. The chain carries TRBV6-2 or TRBV6-3 and TRBJ1-1; D is uncertain. The germline V and J ends were trimmed by 4 bases and 1 base, with 13 bases remaining between them. The CDR3 length is 15 residues. Germline V lookup: CDR1 MNHEY, CDR2 SVGEGT. CDR3 region: CASSSLGHRNTEAFF. The CDR3 bases are TGTGCCAGCAGTTCCCTTGGGCACCGGAACACTGAAGCTTTCTTT.

In this sample, this clonotype turned up many times. The V call is TRBV10-2, the J call TRBJ2-7; TRBD1 is a possible D gene (6 bases). V lost 5 bases and J lost 0, with 11 bases in between. The CDR3 has 14 amino acids. Germline V gene sequence: CDR1 WSHSY, CDR2 SAAADI. The CDR3 protein is CASSTQGSSYEQYF. The CDR3 DNA reads as TGCGCCAGCAGTACCCAGGGGAGCTCCTACGAGCAGTACTTC.

This clonotype occurred a few times. The rearrangement uses TRBV20-1 and TRBJ2-5; D unresolved. This CDR3 contains 12 residues. The germline V gene encodes CDR1 DFQATT and CDR2 SNEGSKA (reference sequence). The germline V and J ends were trimmed by 6 bases and 5 bases, with 13 bases remaining between them. This chain's CDR3 is CSARRAWETQYF. The CDR3 DNA follows: TGCAGTGCGCGAAGAGCCTGGGAGACCCAGTACTTC.

This clonotype was picked up many times. This sequence joins TRBV10-1 and TRBJ1-1; the D gene is possibly TRBD1 (6 bases). Trimming shortened V by 4 bases and J by 5 bases, and 14 bases separated the two germline ends. This CDR3 spans 14 amino acids. The germline V gene encodes CDR1 WNHNN and CDR2 SYGVQD (reference sequence). The CDR3 nucleotides read TGCGCCAGCAGTGCCGCAACGGGGACAACTGAAGCTTTCTTT. Translation: CASSAATGTTEAFF.

This clonotype was recorded at least ten times. This sequence joins TRBV11-2 and TRBJ2-1; no clear D gene. The CDR3 runs to 11 residues. The germline CDR1 and CDR2 sequences are SGHAT and FQNNGV. Trimming cost V 8 bases and J 7 bases, with 9 bases left between them. The CDR3: CASASGNEQFF. Written as DNA, the CDR3 is TGTGCCAGCGCCTCCGGGAATGAGCAGTTCTTC.

The chain has TRBV20-1 and TRBJ2-5, with 8 bases lining up with TRBD1. The CDR3 extends over 14 amino acids. Germline V CDR1 and CDR2: DFQATT, SNEGSKA (reference sequence). V was clipped by 6 bases and J by 1 base; unmatched bases: 7. DNA for the CDR3: TGCAGTGCAACCCCGACAGGGGCCCAAGAGACCCAGTACTTC. It encodes CSATPTGAQETQYF.

At least ten counts were recorded for this clonotype. V gene TRBV9 combines with J gene TRBJ1-4; no reliable D call. V was cut by 2 bases and J by 0 bases, with 11 bases left in between. Germline assignment: CDR1 SGDLS and CDR2 YYNGEE. The CDR3 consists of 16 residues. CDR3 nucleotides: TGTGCCAGCAGCGTGACCGCTACTGCAACTAATGAAAAACTGTTTTTT. Amino acid sequence: CASSVTATATNEKLFF.

This clonotype has a count of ten or more. V usage is TRBV7-2 and J usage is TRBJ2-3, with 9 bases matching TRBD2. V lost 7 bases, J lost 7 bases, and 12 bases stayed unmatched. CDR1 is SGHTA, CDR2 FQGNSA, per germline. The CDR3 runs 15 residues. The CDR3 nucleotides read TGTGCCAGCACCATAGGTAGCGGGGGTCGGAATACGCAGTATTTT. Amino acids: CASTIGSGGRNTQYF.

This clonotype was seen at least ten times. The chain recombines TRBV7-8 with TRBJ2-6, with D unclear. Trimming took off 7 bases at V and 2 bases at J, with 6 bases between the two ends. The germline V gene encodes CDR1 SGHVS and CDR2 FQNEAQ. The CDR3 runs to 13 residues. The CDR3 DNA reads TGTGCCAGCACCTATGCTGGGGCCAACGTCCTGACTTTC. It codes for CASTYAGANVLTF.

This clonotype turned up a few times. The chain carries TRBV29-1 and TRBJ1-4; D gene ambiguous. Between the trimmed V and J ends, which lost 2 bases and 5 bases, there was a span of 0 bases. The CDR3 has 10 residues. Looked up from germline, CDR1 is SQVTM and CDR2 is ANQGSEA. CDR3 in DNA: TGCAGCGTTGAAAATGAAAAACTGTTTTTT. As protein: CSVENEKLFF.

This chain uses TRBV27 with TRBJ2-5, with D unclear. With 1 base removed from V and 2 bases from J, the gap between germline ends came to 14 bases. This CDR3 is 16 amino acids long. Per the germline V gene, CDR1 is MNHEY and CDR2 is SMNVEV (reference sequence). CDR3 amino acids: CASSLYPPLSQETQYF. CDR3 bases: TGTGCCAGCAGTTTATACCCGCCCCTATCGCAAGAGACCCAGTACTTC.

This clonotype is labeled as medium-sized. This rearrangement joins TRBV19 to TRBJ2-3; either TRBD1 or TRBD2 may fit D (5 bases each). The CDR3 extends over 16 amino acids. Germline V lookup: CDR1 LNHDA, CDR2 SQIVND (reference sequence). V lost 6 bases and J lost 4, with 20 bases in between. CDR3 in DNA: TGTGCCAGTAGCGTCAACACCGGGAAGGGGTCAGATACGCAGTATTTT. This encodes CASSVNTGKGSDTQYF.

In its sample, this clonotype was seen many times. The chain employs TRBV6-5 and TRBJ2-3; D remains unclear. CDR3 length: 15 residues. CDR1 is MNHEY, CDR2 SVGAGI, per germline. Trimming shortened V by 2 bases and J by 0 bases, and 9 bases separated the two germline ends. The CDR3 region has the DNA TGTGCCAGCAGTTACAGGGCAACTAGCACAGATACGCAGTATTTT. Its translation is CASSYRATSTDTQYF.

This clonotype qualifies as medium-sized. The V gene is TRBV20-1, the J gene TRBJ1-5; 8 nucleotides match TRBD1. V lost 4 bases to trimming and J lost 6 bases; unmatched junction nucleotides: 5. CDR3 length equals 13 residues. Per the germline V gene, CDR1 is DFQATT and CDR2 is SNEGSKA (reference sequence). The CDR3, as DNA: TGCAGTGCTATAATGGACAGGGCTCAGCCCCAGCATTTT. It yields the protein CSAIMDRAQPQHF.

This clonotype was seen ten or more times. The chain carries TRBV18 and TRBJ2-2; D gene uncertain. Germline CDR1 KGHSH, CDR2 LQKENI. The CDR3 loop spans 14 amino acids. V was cut by 3 bases and J by 4 bases, with 9 bases left in between. CDR3 sequence (DNA): TGTGCCAGCTCACCGGGCCAAATCACCGGGGAGCTGTTTTTT. Translation: CASSPGQITGELFF.

This clonotype turned up a few times. The V gene is TRBV6-6, the J gene TRBJ2-5, with D hard to call. The germline V gene has CDR1 MNHNY and CDR2 SVGAGI (reference sequence). This CDR3 has 13 residues. Trimming left V 2 bases short and J 4 bases short, with 8 bases between. The CDR3 here is CASSYAHGETQYF. CDR3 DNA sequence: TGTGCCAGCAGTTACGCCCACGGAGAGACCCAGTACTTC.

Judged by abundance, this clonotype is medium-sized. The chain recombines TRBV18 with TRBJ2-7; D is possibly TRBD2 (5 bases). Germline CDR1 reads KGHSH; CDR2 reads LQKENI. Trimming removed 3 bases from V and 6 bases from J, with 15 bases in between. There are 14 residues in the CDR3. CDR3 amino acids: CASSPISVGSEQYF. CDR3 in DNA: TGTGCCAGCTCACCTATCTCCGTTGGGAGCGAGCAGTACTTC.

The gene calls are TRBV9 and TRBJ2-2; 10 bases agree with TRBD2. CDR1 and CDR2 from the germline V gene are SGDLS and YYNGEE. The junction had 2 bases not matched to a gene; V was cut back by 2 bases and J by 4 bases. CDR3 length equals 15 residues. This chain's CDR3 is CASSVSGGFTGELFF. The CDR3 DNA sequence: TGTGCCAGCAGCGTTAGCGGGGGGTTCACCGGGGAGCTGTTTTTT.

At least ten counts were recorded for this clonotype. The chain recombines TRBV19 with TRBJ1-2, with 10 bases that match TRBD1. There are 13 residues in the CDR3. J was trimmed by 5 bases and V by 8 bases; bases with no gene match: 5. In germline, CDR1 is LNHDA, CDR2 SQIVND (reference sequence). This chain's CDR3 is CASRQGALYGYTF. CDR3 nucleotides: TGTGCCAGTCGACAGGGGGCGCTTTATGGCTACACCTTC.

The table lists this clonotype with a few counts. The chain carries TRBV6-4 and TRBJ2-2; 11 nucleotides align to TRBD2. The V gene end was trimmed by 4 bases and the J gene end by 2 bases; junction bases not matched to a gene: 3. This CDR3 region has 16 residues. The germline V gene encodes CDR1 MRHNA and CDR2 SNTAGT. CDR3 in amino acids: CASSALAGGNTGELFF. The CDR3 nucleotides read TGTGCCAGCAGTGCCCTAGCGGGGGGCAACACCGGGGAGCTGTTTTTT.

This clonotype was counted many times. The chain recombines TRBV30 with TRBJ1-1; D is unresolved. The CDR3 sequence is 15 residues long. V was cut by 0 bases and J by 6 bases, with 17 bases left in between. The germline V gene encodes CDR1 GTSNPN and CDR2 SVGIG (reference sequence). The DNA of the CDR3 is TGTGCCTGGAGTGTACCGAGACCGTTACCCGCTGAAGCTTTCTTT. Translation: CAWSVPRPLPAEAFF.

The sample holds many counts of this clonotype. This chain connects TRBV12-3 or TRBV12-4 to TRBJ1-1; 8 nucleotides align to TRBD1. V lost 6 bases and J lost 5; bases outside the gene matches: 11. CDR3 size: 15 residues. The DNA of the CDR3 is TGTGCCAGCAGGACCCAGGGGGCGCGGTCGACTGAAGCTTTCTTT. Encoded protein: CASRTQGARSTEAFF.

A few counts support this clonotype. This CDR3 reads CASSPGTRPHGEQFF. CDR3 DNA: TGTGCCAGCAGTCCCGGGACTAGGCCCCACGGGGAGCAGTTCTTC. This chain joins TRBV5-4 and TRBJ2-1, with 8 nucleotides matching TRBD2. The CDR3 has 15 residues. V was clipped by 5 bases and J by 10 bases; unmatched bases: 14. The germline V gene encodes CDR1 SGHNT and CDR2 YYREEE (reference sequence).

This clonotype is judged medium-sized. This chain uses TRBV4-1 with TRBJ2-2; 7 bases match TRBD2. Looked up from germline, CDR1 is MGHRA and CDR2 is YSYEKL. The CDR3 totals 18 residues. V lost 1 base, J lost 0 bases, and 8 bases stayed unmatched. This CDR3 reads CASSQGGSGDANTGELFF. The CDR3 DNA sequence: TGCGCCAGCAGCCAAGGCGGAAGCGGGGACGCGAACACCGGGGAGCTGTTTTTT.